This T cell receptor (beta chain) was observed in a study of cytomegalovirus exposure and HLA in healthy donors. Study information: An analysis done earlier identified 100 million to 140 million unique TCR beta sequences from approximately 170 million T cells.

The CDR3 runs 16 residues. Trimming stripped 2 bases from V and 6 bases from J, with 19 bases between. Germline V gene data show CDR1 as PRHDT and CDR2 as FYEKMQ (reference sequence). Study results and caveats: Cytomegalovirus-associated TCR beta chains were listed, numbering some 170. Immune exposure data for these donors was limited to CMV serostatus.

The primer mix had 60 Vbeta and 13 Jbeta primers. Here immunoSEQ multiplex PCR was the method, and the copy in TCRdb shows in-frame clones only, minus some. The sample yields about 180,000 clones, around 80% seen once. As concerns this clone: The target antigen is unknown.

The chain uses TRBV13 and TRBJ1-2; D possibly corresponds to TRBD1 (5 bases). Sequencing used PBMCs. The clonotype was recovered from a man in his forties in good health and CMV-seronegative. As DNA, the CDR3 is TGTGCCAGCAGCTTATGGAGGGTAGGGGTTGACGATGGCTACACCTTC. Translating it yields CASSLWRVGVDDGYTF.